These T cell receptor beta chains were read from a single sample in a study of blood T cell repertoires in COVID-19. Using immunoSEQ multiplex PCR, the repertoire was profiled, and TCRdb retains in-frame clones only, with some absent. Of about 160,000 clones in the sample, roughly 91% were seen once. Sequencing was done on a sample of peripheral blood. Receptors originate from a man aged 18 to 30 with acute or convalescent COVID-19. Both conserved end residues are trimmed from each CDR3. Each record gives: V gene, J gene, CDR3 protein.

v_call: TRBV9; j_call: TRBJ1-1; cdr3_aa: ASAYPPLMNTEAF
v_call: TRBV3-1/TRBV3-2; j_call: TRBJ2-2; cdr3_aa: ASSPELAGNTGELF
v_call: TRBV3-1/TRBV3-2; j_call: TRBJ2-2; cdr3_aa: ASSPRTSGRGYTGELF
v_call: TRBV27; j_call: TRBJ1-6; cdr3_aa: ASSQTGTGAPNSPLH
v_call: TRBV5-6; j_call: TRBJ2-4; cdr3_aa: ASSLGAAGAPY
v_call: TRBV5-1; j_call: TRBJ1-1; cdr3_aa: ASSLAGPDTEAF
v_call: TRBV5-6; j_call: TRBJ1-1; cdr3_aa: ASSIGGENTEAF
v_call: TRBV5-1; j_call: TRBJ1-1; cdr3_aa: ASSSGTNTEAF
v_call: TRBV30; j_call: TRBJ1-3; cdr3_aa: AWSVGVSGNTIY
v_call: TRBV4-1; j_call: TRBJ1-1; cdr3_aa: ASSQETGWMNTEAF
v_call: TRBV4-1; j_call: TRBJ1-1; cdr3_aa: ASSQVGTGGRSTEAF
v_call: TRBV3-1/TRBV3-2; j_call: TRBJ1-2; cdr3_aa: ASSHLAALGYGYT
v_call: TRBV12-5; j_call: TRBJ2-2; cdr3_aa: ASGQDRGIAVTGELF
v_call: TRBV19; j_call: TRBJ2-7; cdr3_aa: ASSAGTSGSYEQY
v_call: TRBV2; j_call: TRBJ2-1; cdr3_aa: ASSFSGAPSHEF
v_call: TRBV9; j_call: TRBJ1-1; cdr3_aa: ASSVVPGGTEAF
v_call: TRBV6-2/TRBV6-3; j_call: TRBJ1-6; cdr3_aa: ASSYSRRGGQVNFYNSPLH
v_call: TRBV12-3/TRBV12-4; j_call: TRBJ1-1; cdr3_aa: ASNPGGTTEAF
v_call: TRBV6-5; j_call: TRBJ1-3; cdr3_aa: ASSPRGSSGNTIY
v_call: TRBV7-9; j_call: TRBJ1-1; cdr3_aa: ASSLVGRENTEAF
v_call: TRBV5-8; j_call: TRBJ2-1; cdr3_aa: ASSPTRLAGGHEQF
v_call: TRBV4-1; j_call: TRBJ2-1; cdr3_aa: ASSRSRGRESLYNEQF
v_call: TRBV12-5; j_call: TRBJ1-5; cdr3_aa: ASGLVNPGGSNQPQH
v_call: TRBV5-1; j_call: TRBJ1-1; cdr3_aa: ASSSTGDTEAF
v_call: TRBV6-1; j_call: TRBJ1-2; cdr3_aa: ASSEKTNLYGYT
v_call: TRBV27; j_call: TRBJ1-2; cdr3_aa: ASSDRRPGAGINYGYT
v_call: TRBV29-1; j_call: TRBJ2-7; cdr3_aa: SVRGQWGVYEQY
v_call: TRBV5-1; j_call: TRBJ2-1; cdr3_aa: ASSLLYNEQF
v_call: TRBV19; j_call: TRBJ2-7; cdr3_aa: ASSFAVSYEQY
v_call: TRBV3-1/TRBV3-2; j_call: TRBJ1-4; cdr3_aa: ASSQNSGDEKLF
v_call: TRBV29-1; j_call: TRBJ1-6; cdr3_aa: SVEWTGAMGALH
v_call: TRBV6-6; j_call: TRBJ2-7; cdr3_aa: ASCLGLSYEQY
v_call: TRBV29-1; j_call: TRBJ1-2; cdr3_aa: SATGYTGTAYGYT
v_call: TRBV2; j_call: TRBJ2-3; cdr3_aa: ASSGTSGPSSAQY
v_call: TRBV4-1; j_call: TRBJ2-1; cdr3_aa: ASSQGSGGWEQF
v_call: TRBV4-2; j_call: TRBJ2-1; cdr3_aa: ASSQDGAGGYNEQF
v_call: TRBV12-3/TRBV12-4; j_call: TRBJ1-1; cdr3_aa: ASSRAGGPEAF
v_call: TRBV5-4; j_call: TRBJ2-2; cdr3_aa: ASSRRGGEVTGELF
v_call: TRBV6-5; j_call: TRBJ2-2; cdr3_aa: ARQGYTGELF
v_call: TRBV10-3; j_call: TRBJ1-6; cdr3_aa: AISPGLGSPLH
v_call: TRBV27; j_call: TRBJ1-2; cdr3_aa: ASSPGQVIGGYT
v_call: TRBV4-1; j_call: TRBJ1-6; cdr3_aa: ASSQRQGTFGSPLH
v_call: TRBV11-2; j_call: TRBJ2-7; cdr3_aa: ASSLDQRTSGGWYEQY
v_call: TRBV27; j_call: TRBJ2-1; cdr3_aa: ASSARLALRSYNEQF
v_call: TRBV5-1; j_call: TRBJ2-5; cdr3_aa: ASSSALFLGQGEYETQY
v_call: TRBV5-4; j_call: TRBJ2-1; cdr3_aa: ASSLDRDRTPNGPYNEQF